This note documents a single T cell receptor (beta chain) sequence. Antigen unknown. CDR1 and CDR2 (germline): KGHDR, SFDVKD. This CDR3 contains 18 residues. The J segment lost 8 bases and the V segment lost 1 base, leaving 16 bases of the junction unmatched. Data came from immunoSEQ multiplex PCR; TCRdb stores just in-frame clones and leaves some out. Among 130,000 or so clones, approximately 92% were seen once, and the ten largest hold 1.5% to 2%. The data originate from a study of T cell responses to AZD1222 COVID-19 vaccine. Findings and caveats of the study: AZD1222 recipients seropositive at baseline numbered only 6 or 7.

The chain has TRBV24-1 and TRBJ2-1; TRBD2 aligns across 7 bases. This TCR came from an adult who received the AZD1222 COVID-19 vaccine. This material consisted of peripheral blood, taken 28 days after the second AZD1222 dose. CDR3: CATSDFQGGPRGWDEQFF. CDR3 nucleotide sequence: TGTGCCACCAGTGATTTTCAGGGAGGGCCCCGAGGGTGGGATGAGCAGTTCTTC.